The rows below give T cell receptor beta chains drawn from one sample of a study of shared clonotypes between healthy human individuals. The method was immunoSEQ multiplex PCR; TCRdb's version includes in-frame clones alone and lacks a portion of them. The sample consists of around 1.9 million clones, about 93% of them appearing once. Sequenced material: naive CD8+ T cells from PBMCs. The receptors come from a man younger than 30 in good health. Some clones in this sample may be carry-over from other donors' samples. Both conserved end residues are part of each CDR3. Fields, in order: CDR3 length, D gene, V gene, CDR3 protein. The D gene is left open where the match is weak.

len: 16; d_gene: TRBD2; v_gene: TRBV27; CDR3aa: CASSFLLGRAYNEQFF
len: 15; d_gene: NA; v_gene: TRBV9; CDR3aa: CASSAGGGSTDTQYF
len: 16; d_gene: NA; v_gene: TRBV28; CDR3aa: CASQTSSVSANYGYTF
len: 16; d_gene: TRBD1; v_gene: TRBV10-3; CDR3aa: CAISESIGTGFHEQYF
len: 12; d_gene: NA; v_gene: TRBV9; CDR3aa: CASSVYGNTIYF
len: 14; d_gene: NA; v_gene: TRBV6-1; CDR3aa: CASSEVAKNTEAFF
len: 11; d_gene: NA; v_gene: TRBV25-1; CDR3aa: CASKKGDEQFF
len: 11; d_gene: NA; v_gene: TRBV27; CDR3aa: CASSWHNEQFF
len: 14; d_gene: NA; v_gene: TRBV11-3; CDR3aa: CASSPRTSTGELFF
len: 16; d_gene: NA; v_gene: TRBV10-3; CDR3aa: CAISGGQVLSYNEQFF
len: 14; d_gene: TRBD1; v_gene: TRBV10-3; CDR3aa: CAISGDRVQETQYF
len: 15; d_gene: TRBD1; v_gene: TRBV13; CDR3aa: CASSAPGQGAYEQYF
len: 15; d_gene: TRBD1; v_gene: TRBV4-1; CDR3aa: CASSSRQGSYNEQFF
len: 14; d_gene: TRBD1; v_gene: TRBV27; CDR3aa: CASSWGQENYGYTF
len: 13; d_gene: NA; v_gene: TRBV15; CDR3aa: CATSLGEYNEQFF
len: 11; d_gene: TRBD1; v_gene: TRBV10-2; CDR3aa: CASRTGADAFF
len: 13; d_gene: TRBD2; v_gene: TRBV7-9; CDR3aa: CASSFGRGHEQYF
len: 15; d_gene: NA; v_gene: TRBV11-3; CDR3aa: CASSSDSLLGIEQFF
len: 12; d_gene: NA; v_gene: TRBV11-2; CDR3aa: CASSPRHGEQYF
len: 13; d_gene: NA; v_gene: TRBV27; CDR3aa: CATAYGPRTEQYF
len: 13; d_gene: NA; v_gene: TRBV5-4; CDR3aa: CASRLGRNTEAFF
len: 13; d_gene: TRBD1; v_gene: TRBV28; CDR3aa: CASRPRDRLEQYF
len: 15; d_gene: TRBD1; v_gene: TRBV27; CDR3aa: CASSTGQGLNEKLFF
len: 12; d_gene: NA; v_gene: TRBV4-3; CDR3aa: CASSWGGREAFF
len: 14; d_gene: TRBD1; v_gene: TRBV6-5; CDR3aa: CASNRQGGSTEAFF
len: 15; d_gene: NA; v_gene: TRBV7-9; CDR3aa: CASSLEGDNLGEQYF
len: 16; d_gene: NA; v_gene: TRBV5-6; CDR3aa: CASLRVGTSSYNEQFF
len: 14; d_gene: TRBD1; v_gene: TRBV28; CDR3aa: CASSLGDSKETQYF
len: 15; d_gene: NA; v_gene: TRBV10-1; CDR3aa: CASSERVKENYGYTF
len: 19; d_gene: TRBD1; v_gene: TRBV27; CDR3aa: CASSHAVGQDVKLSYEQYF
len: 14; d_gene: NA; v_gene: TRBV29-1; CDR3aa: CSVLSTGANYGYTF
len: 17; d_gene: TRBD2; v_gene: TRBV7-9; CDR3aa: CASSSTLAGGPSDEQFF
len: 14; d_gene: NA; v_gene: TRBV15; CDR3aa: CATFNTGSYNEQFF
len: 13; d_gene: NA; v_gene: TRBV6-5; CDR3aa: CASSYSKRSEQYF
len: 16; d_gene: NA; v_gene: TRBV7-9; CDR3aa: CASSPTTGSSYNEQFF
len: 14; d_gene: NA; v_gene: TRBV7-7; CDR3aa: CASSPGPSSYEQYF
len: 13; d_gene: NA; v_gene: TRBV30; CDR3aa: CAWTVARDDEQFF
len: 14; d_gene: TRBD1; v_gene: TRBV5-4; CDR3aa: CASSEDRVTYEQYF